A single TCR beta chain is shown here with its context. This receptor's antigen is unknown. Per-base qualities were not stored, and no clone one base away is much larger. Trimming leaves V shorter by 3 bases and J shorter by 0 bases, with the junction holding 9 bases beyond the gene matches. From the germline V gene (reference sequence), CDR1 is SEHNR and CDR2 is FQNEAQ. There are 17 amino acids in the CDR3, from cysteine to phenylalanine inclusive. Here the CDR3 DNA is all that survives: 51 bases in frame from base 1. RNA was extracted using the RNeasy kit, and about 0.45 to 1 ug of the RNA was reverse transcribed with random hexamers. The immunoSEQ multiplex PCR assay, which covers 54 Vbeta and 13 Jbeta segments, was used to amplify TCR beta CDR3 regions. To correct PCR amplification bias, a synthetic template baseline was used for both primer optimization and computational correction. From the authors' description of their analysis: Reads were annotated to V, D and J genes according to IMGT and were analyzed with immunoSEQ Analyzer, with only productive sequences retained. To calculate clonality, Shannon entropy was normalized by log2 of the number of productive unique sequences and then subtracted from one. Public and private clones were assessed among the 100 most prevalent clones of each patient and control. A clone was defined as Susac-specific if it was absent from the healthy and MS cohorts, from some 1,100 published viral clones and from other ImmuneACCESS disease sequences. Clones were called with MiXCR by TCRdb after fastp trimmed the public reads at Q25, and only in-frame beta chains were retained. When rows share a CDR3 protein, they turn into one entry using the most common DNA and genes. The V and J calls were determined by TCRdb, not by the authors. Here the sample has roughly 180,000 distinct CDR3 sequences; just under 95% occur a single time. Around 0.1% of the sample is held by the ten biggest clonotypes.

Peripheral blood CD8+ and CD4+ T cells from healthy donors, Susac syndrome patients and multiple sclerosis patients were profiled by high-throughput TCR beta sequencing. The Susac syndrome patients fulfilled recently defined diagnostic criteria for definite or probable disease. CD8+ TEMRA cells were enriched by FACS, while bulk CD8+ and CD4+ T cells were purified by magnetic negative isolation. Blood was drawn into EDTA tubes, processed within 24 hours, and PBMCs were isolated by density gradient centrifugation. PBMCs intended for TCR sequencing were cryopreserved in liquid nitrogen and thawed later in a water bath at 37 degrees C. The sorted or isolated CD4+, CD8+ and CD8+ TEMRA cells had a purity of 90% or higher. The data were taken from a study of CD8 T cells in Susac syndrome (dated by TCRdb to about 2019). For the wider study: Of the Susac syndrome patients who were sequenced, roughly eight were in clinical remission while 5 or 6 had clinically active disease. Susac syndrome patients were therapy-naive, on corticosteroids (some also receiving IVIg), or on IVIg alone at blood withdrawal. Repertoire sequencing was used to test whether CD8+ T cell activation and differentiation in Susac syndrome was antigen driven. Points the paper makes about the study in general: The TCR sequencing and HLA analysis was acknowledged to have included a relatively small number of individuals. The CD4+ T cell repertoire of patients with Susac syndrome showed no detectable clonal expansion.

The chain uses TRBV7-9 and TRBJ2-7; the junction holds 9 bases that match TRBD1. This receptor was identified in a human donor with Susac syndrome. What was sequenced was CD4+ T cells from PBMCs. The DNA sequence follows: TGTGCCAGCAGCTTTCCCCGGACAGGGGACAGCTCCTACGAGCAGTACTTC. This translates into CASSFPRTGDSSYEQYF.